What follows are 31 T cell receptor beta chains derived from one specimen sequenced in a study of siplizumab effects on memory and regulatory T cells. Data came from immunoSEQ multiplex PCR; TCRdb stores just in-frame clones and leaves some out. The data show around 100,000 clones, about 90% seen once. The sample comprised CD4+ T cells sorted from blood. The receptors originated from a human donor in good health.

The CDR3 nucleotides are TGTGCCAGCAGCGTAGTTCGGGCAGCCGGGGAGCTGTTTTTT. Residues: CASSVVRAAGELFF. The chain uses TRBV9 and TRBJ2-2; D unclear. The CDR3 runs to 14 residues. Germline V gene data show CDR1 as SGDLS and CDR2 as YYNGEE. The V end lost 0 bases, the J end lost 6 bases, and 9 bases lay between the germline ends.

This chain joins TRBV7-2 and TRBJ2-3; 13 bases align to TRBD2. CDR3 size: 15 residues. Trimming took 5 bases from V and 7 from J; bases not matched to a gene: 6. Looked up from germline, CDR1 is SGHTA and CDR2 is FQGNSA. CDR3 in DNA: TGTGCCAGCAGCGACGGACTAGCGGGAGATTATACGCAGTATTTT. Translating it yields CASSDGLAGDYTQYF.

The chain couples TRBV30 to TRBJ1-2; 7 nucleotides line up with TRBD1. The germline CDR1 and CDR2 sequences are GTSNPN and SVGIG (reference sequence). The CDR3 extends over 15 amino acids. V was pared by 2 bases and J by 2 bases, with 8 bases of the junction left unmatched. The CDR3 spells CAWSKRTGQNYGYTF. The CDR3 nucleotides are TGTGCCTGGAGTAAGCGGACAGGACAGAACTATGGCTACACCTTC.

The V call is TRBV2, the J call TRBJ1-1; TRBD1 is a possible D gene (5 bases). The V end lost 10 bases, the J end lost 5 bases, and 20 bases lay between the germline ends. The CDR3 runs 14 residues. CDR1 SNHLY and CDR2 FYNNEI come from the germline V gene. CDR3 nucleotides: TGTGCCACTAACAGGCCCAACGGAGGGACTGAAGCTTTCTTT. As protein: CATNRPNGGTEAFF.

The J gene is TRBJ2-5, the V gene TRBV28, with D perhaps matching TRBD1 (5 bases). Trimming pared 11 bases from V and 7 bases from J, leaving 14 bases between. CDR3 length: 11 amino acids. Per germline, CDR1 MDHEN and CDR2 SYDVKM. The CDR3 reads CAFGNQGTQYF. As DNA, the CDR3 is TGTGCCTTTGGCAACCAGGGGACCCAGTACTTC.

The rearrangement joins TRBV6-5 to TRBJ1-2; D is ambiguous. Germline CDR1 reads MNHEY; CDR2 reads SVGAGI. This CDR3 contains 11 residues. V was pared by 5 bases and J by 8 bases, with 9 bases between. CDR3 sequence reads: CASSATRGYTF. The CDR3 DNA follows: TGTGCCAGCAGTGCGACACGCGGCTACACCTTC.

The chain couples TRBV15 to TRBJ1-6; D gene unclear. V gave up 9 bases and J gave up 10 bases, with 16 bases separating them. CDR3 size: 13 residues. Germline CDR1 and CDR2: LNHNV and YYDKDF (reference sequence). As DNA, the CDR3 is TGTGCCACTTCTCCCGGGTTTCGGTCACCCCTCCACTTT. This sequence encodes CATSPGFRSPLHF.

V gene TRBV19 combines with J gene TRBJ2-3, with TRBD2 as a possible D gene (6 bases). Between the trimmed V and J ends, which lost 9 bases and 2 bases, there was a span of 12 bases. The CDR3 is 13 residues long. CDR1 is LNHDA and CDR2 is SQIVND in the germline V gene (reference sequence). The CDR3 loop is CASHAGNTDTQYF. CDR3 sequence (DNA): TGTGCCAGCCACGCGGGAAACACAGATACGCAGTATTTT.

The V gene is TRBV30, the J gene TRBJ2-1, with TRBD2 matching over 7 bases. Germline V gene sequence: CDR1 GTSNPN, CDR2 SVGIG (reference sequence). The CDR3 has 9 amino acids. CDR3 DNA: TGTGTCGGGGGGAATGAGCAGTTCTTC. Encoded protein: CVGGNEQFF.

The chain has TRBV9 and TRBJ2-7; D possibly corresponds to TRBD2 (6 bases). Germline lookup yields CDR1 SGDLS and CDR2 YYNGEE. The CDR3 totals 16 residues. Between the trimmed V and J ends, which lost 4 bases and 2 bases, there was a span of 19 bases. The CDR3 DNA reads TGTGCCAGCAGCCCCCTGGGCCCCGGGGGAGCCTACGAGCAGTACTTC. It translates to CASSPLGPGGAYEQYF.

This clone was detected once. The CDR3 loop is CASAADLTYEQYF. The CDR3 nucleotides are TGTGCCTCGGCAGCAGACTTAACCTACGAGCAGTACTTC. The rearrangement uses TRBV6-5 and TRBJ2-7; D is undetermined. CDR1 is MNHEY and CDR2 is SVGAGI in the germline V gene. Trimming shortened V by 11 bases and J by 2 bases, and 16 bases separated the two germline ends. The CDR3 totals 13 residues.

The gene calls are TRBV6-1 and TRBJ2-1; 12 positions match TRBD2. The CDR3 sequence is 16 residues long. Germline V lookup: CDR1 MNHNS, CDR2 SASEGT. Trimming cost V 0 bases and J 9 bases; bases outside gene matches: 6. DNA of the CDR3: TGTGCCAGCAGTGAAGCTCTAGCGGGAGGGCAGGCTGAGCAGTTCTTC. Translation: CASSEALAGGQAEQFF.

The V call is TRBV30, the J call TRBJ2-7, with 11 nucleotides matching TRBD1. Per the germline V gene, CDR1 is GTSNPN and CDR2 is SVGIG (reference sequence). This CDR3 comprises 14 residues. Trimming cost V 3 bases and J 2 bases; bases outside gene matches: 3. The chain's CDR3 is CAWRRDRGTYEQYF. The CDR3 DNA reads TGTGCCTGGAGGAGGGACAGGGGGACCTACGAGCAGTACTTC.

CDR3 region: CASSVTSGRWAEQFF. In DNA form, the CDR3 reads TGCGCCAGCAGCGTAACTAGCGGTAGATGGGCTGAGCAGTTCTTC. The chain recombines TRBV5-1 with TRBJ2-1, with 8 bases aligning to TRBD2. CDR1 SGHRS and CDR2 YFSETQ come from the germline V gene. V was pared by 4 bases and J by 9 bases, with 12 bases of the junction left unmatched. The CDR3 runs 15 residues.

The chain employs TRBV11-2 and TRBJ2-3; the D is unclear. Germline CDR1 SGHAT, CDR2 FQNNGV. The CDR3 contains 15 residues. The ends were cut back, 1 base at V and 0 bases at J, with 8 bases in the middle. Here the CDR3 DNA reads TGTGCCAGCAGCTTAGTCGGGTTCAGCACAGATACGCAGTATTTT. This gives the protein CASSLVGFSTDTQYF.

The J gene is TRBJ2-6, the V gene TRBV7-6, with unresolved D. Germline values: CDR1 SGHVS, CDR2 FNYEAQ. The CDR3 loop spans 13 amino acids. V was cut by 7 bases and J by 4 bases, with 8 bases left in between. The chain's CDR3 is CASIGTGANVLTF. The CDR3 coding sequence is TGTGCCAGCATAGGAACCGGGGCCAACGTCCTGACTTTC.

The rearrangement uses TRBV5-1 and TRBJ2-5; TRBD2 agrees at 7 bases. This CDR3 has 14 residues. Germline loops: CDR1 SGHRS, CDR2 YFSETQ. V shed 6 bases and J 7 bases; nucleotides not matched to a gene: 12. The CDR3, as DNA: TGCGCCAGCAAAGATAGCGGGCGCCTCGGGACCCAGTACTTC. Translation: CASKDSGRLGTQYF.

V is TRBV18 and J is TRBJ1-1, with D uncertain. This CDR3 region has 13 residues. CDR1 KGHSH and CDR2 LQKENI come from the germline V gene. V was cut by 1 base and J by 0 bases, with 3 bases left in between. The CDR3 DNA follows: TGTGCCAGCTCACCACGAATGAACACTGAAGCTTTCTTT. Translated, it gives CASSPRMNTEAFF.

This clone was seen just once. The J gene is TRBJ2-6, the V gene TRBV5-6; a possible D gene is TRBD1 (5 bases). V lost 0 bases and J lost 3, with 13 bases in between. Germline V gene data show CDR1 as SGHDT and CDR2 as YYEEEE. This CDR3 contains 17 residues. CDR3 region: CASSLEGWGIGANVLTF. The CDR3 region has the DNA TGTGCCAGCAGCTTGGAGGGGTGGGGTATTGGGGCCAACGTCCTGACTTTC.

V usage is TRBV11-3 and J usage is TRBJ2-5, with 7 bases identical to TRBD1. Losses at the gene ends were 5 bases for V and 4 bases for J; bases not matched to a gene: 13. This CDR3 has 16 amino acids. From germline, CDR1 is SGHNT and CDR2 YENEEA. Here the CDR3 DNA reads TGTGCCAGCAGCGACGGACGGACAGGAGGAGGAGAGACCCAGTACTTC. This gives the protein CASSDGRTGGGETQYF.

The chain joins TRBV11-1 to TRBJ2-7; 7 bases agree with TRBD1. The CDR3 is 12 amino acids. The junction had 0 bases not matched to a gene; V was cut back by 3 bases and J by 4 bases. CDR1 is SGHAT, CDR2 FQDESV, per germline (reference sequence). CDR3 region: CASSLDRYEQYF. As DNA, the CDR3 is TGTGCCAGCAGCTTGGACAGGTACGAGCAGTACTTC.

V and J are TRBV28 and TRBJ2-4; D is unresolved. The germline gives CDR1 MDHEN, CDR2 SYDVKM. V was pared by 3 bases and J by 0 bases, with 9 bases between. The CDR3 consists of 15 residues. CDR3 sequence reads: CASSLPTKAKNIQYF. The CDR3 DNA sequence: TGTGCCAGCAGTTTGCCGACAAAAGCCAAAAACATTCAGTACTTC.

The J gene is TRBJ2-5, the V gene TRBV15; possible D gene TRBD1, 6 bases. Germline CDR1 reads LNHNV; CDR2 reads YYDKDF (reference sequence). This CDR3 region has 16 residues. Trimming removed 4 bases at V and 4 bases at J, with 19 bases between. The CDR3 DNA is TGTGCCACCAGCAACACCGTCAGGGGCGTAGGAGAGACCCAGTACTTC. As protein: CATSNTVRGVGETQYF.

The chain has TRBV11-3 and TRBJ2-1; 9 bases match TRBD2. Trimming at V came to 5 bases and at J to 9 bases, leaving 17 bases not matched to a gene. Per germline, CDR1 SGHNT and CDR2 YENEEA. This CDR3 region has 17 residues. CDR3 residues: CASSQKVAGVGAREQFF. The CDR3 nucleotides are TGTGCCAGCAGCCAGAAAGTAGCGGGAGTAGGTGCCCGTGAGCAGTTCTTC.

The rearrangement uses TRBV7-2 and TRBJ2-5, with TRBD1 as a possible D gene (6 bases). Germline lookup yields CDR1 SGHTA and CDR2 FQGNSA. This CDR3 is 17 amino acids long. V lost 8 bases, J lost 4 bases, and 26 bases lay in between. The CDR3 coding sequence is TGTGCCAGCGCGAACAACGGAAGGGGGATCGGGTCAGAGACCCAGTACTTC. Its translation is CASANNGRGIGSETQYF.

This clone was recorded once. This chain links TRBV5-1 with TRBJ2-3; no definite D call. CDR1 and CDR2 from the germline V gene are SGHRS and YFSETQ. The CDR3 has 13 residues. V gave up 0 bases and J gave up 5 bases, with 7 bases separating them. The chain's CDR3 is CASSLGGLDTQYF. DNA for the CDR3: TGCGCCAGCAGCTTGGGAGGTTTAGATACGCAGTATTTT.

V and J are TRBV30 and TRBJ2-7, with 8 bases lining up with TRBD2. CDR1 and CDR2 from the germline V gene are GTSNPN and SVGIG (reference sequence). V was clipped by 4 bases and J by 0 bases; unmatched bases: 11. The CDR3 loop spans 16 amino acids. Written as DNA, the CDR3 is TGTGCCTGGAACTCCGCGGGGGGCGGGGCCTCCTACGAGCAGTACTTC. Protein sequence: CAWNSAGGGASYEQYF.

V and J are TRBV2 and TRBJ1-1; 7 bases agree with TRBD1. The V gene end was trimmed by 6 bases and the J gene end by 3 bases; junction bases not matched to a gene: 7. The germline CDR1 and CDR2 sequences are SNHLY and FYNNEI. This CDR3 is built from 14 residues. This chain's CDR3 is CASRTRGWDTEAFF. The DNA of the CDR3 is TGTGCCAGCAGAACCAGGGGGTGGGACACTGAAGCTTTCTTT.

The chain recombines TRBV12-5 with TRBJ1-1, with D uncertain. Germline-derived CDR1 and CDR2 are LGHNT and FRNRAP. The V end lost 7 bases, the J end lost 1 base, and 10 bases lay between the germline ends. The CDR3 length is 13 residues. CDR3 residues: CASARDGNTEAFF. The CDR3 coding sequence is TGTGCTAGTGCTCGAGACGGGAACACTGAAGCTTTCTTT.

The chain is built from TRBV27 and TRBJ2-1; D is perhaps TRBD2 (6 bases). Per the germline V gene, CDR1 is MNHEY and CDR2 is SMNVEV (reference sequence). The CDR3 contains 15 residues. The ends were cut back, 2 bases at V and 0 bases at J, with 8 bases in the middle. Here the CDR3 DNA reads TGTGCCAGCAGTTTACGGGGGAGCTCCTACAATGAGCAGTTCTTC. Translating gives CASSLRGSSYNEQFF.

The chain employs TRBV5-4 and TRBJ2-2; 7 bases map to TRBD1. V trimming: 4 bases; J trimming: 4 bases; junction bases outside the gene matches: 4. Per germline, CDR1 SGHNT and CDR2 YYREEE (reference sequence). The CDR3 loop spans 14 amino acids. The CDR3 sequence: CASSPTGITGELFF. Written as DNA, the CDR3 is TGTGCCAGCAGCCCGACAGGGATCACCGGGGAGCTGTTTTTT.